This entry concerns a single T cell receptor beta chain. The antigen is undetermined. The germline gives CDR1 SGHTA, CDR2 FQGTGA. The CDR3 runs 15 residues. Trimming cost V 1 base and J 5 bases, with 13 bases left between them. 5'RACE with constant-segment primers yielded barcoded, UMI-tagged TCR alpha and TCR beta cDNA libraries. TCRdb re-called the 5' RACE reads through MiXCR, storing one row per CDR3 protein. The sample holds about 250,000 distinct CDR3 sequences; 15% are singletons and the top ten take 2.1%. The data originate from a study of T-cell memory formation after mild COVID-19. About the research overall: Each donor largely had its own TCR clusters.

Study-level points and caveats: Clones that contracted from day 15 to 85 had balanced CD4/CD8; later expanders were CD4+ biased.

The V call is TRBV7-3, the J call TRBJ2-3; D possibly corresponds to TRBD1 (5 bases). The sample comprised PBMCs or a T cell subset sorted from them (not recorded which). The clonotype originates from an adult woman who had mild COVID-19 (a few samples of this study predate the infection). Cell type and time point are not known. The CDR3 DNA is TGTGCCAGCAGCTTAATAGGGCAGGGAAGAGATACGCAGTATTTT. Translated, it gives CASSLIGQGRDTQYF. Filled out from reference TRBV7-3 and TRBJ2-3, the complete variable domain reads GAGVSQTPSNKVTEKGKYVELRCDPISGHTALYWYRQSLGQGPEFLIYFQGTGAADDSGLPNDRFFAVRPEGSVSTLKIQRTERGDSAVYLCASSLIGQGRDTQYFGPGTRLTVL.